Listed below are T cell receptor beta chains from one sample, sequenced in a study of OX40 agonist ivuxolimab in advanced cancers. Produced via immunoSEQ multiplex PCR; TCRdb's table is partial and in-frame only. Of about 50,000 clones detected, around nine tenths appear once; the ten largest clones hold over 1.5%. The material sequenced was CD4+ or CD8+ T cells sorted from blood, taken in a trial of the OX40 agonist ivuxolimab. The receptors were sampled from an adult with an advanced solid tumor such as melanoma, head and neck, liver or kidney cancer. Both conserved end residues are part of each CDR3. Each record gives: V gene, J gene, clone size, D gene, CDR3 protein, CDR3 DNA. A D gene is named only where the DNA matches it firmly. Clone size is given for some rows only: seen once, a few or many times, or a class if the clone is expanded.

TRBV12-5,TRBJ1-5,.,TRBD1,CASGLDPGGAGNQPQHF,TGTGCTAGTGGTTTGGACCCAGGGGGCGCGGGCAATCAGCCCCAGCATTTT
TRBV4-1,TRBJ2-2,.,TRBD2,CASSSGLAGVETGELFF,TGCGCCAGCAGCAGTGGACTAGCGGGAGTAGAAACCGGGGAGCTGTTTTTT
TRBV6-6,TRBJ2-2,once,TRBD2,CATSLAGGQTGELFF,TGTGCCACCAGTCTAGCGGGGGGGCAAACCGGGGAGCTGTTTTTT
TRBV7-2,TRBJ2-7,.,TRBD2,CASSSRLAGGSREQYF,TGTGCCAGCAGCTCCCGACTAGCGGGAGGGTCGCGCGAGCAGTACTTC
TRBV5-1,TRBJ1-1,.,.,CASSLSENTEAFF,TGCGCCAGCAGCTTATCAGAAAACACTGAAGCTTTCTTT
TRBV5-4,TRBJ2-3,.,TRBD2,CASSSVAGGPSTDTQYF,TGTGCCAGCAGCTCCGTAGCGGGAGGGCCGAGCACAGATACGCAGTATTTT
TRBV5-1,TRBJ1-1,.,TRBD1,CASSPGSAGGNTEAFF,TGCGCCAGCAGCCCAGGCTCAGCAGGGGGCAACACTGAAGCTTTCTTT
TRBV5-1,TRBJ2-7,once,TRBD1,CASMPGQTSYEQYF,TGCGCCAGCATGCCGGGACAGACCTCCTACGAGCAGTACTTC
TRBV27,TRBJ2-7,.,TRBD2,CASRAGLADFYEQYF,TGTGCCAGCAGGGCCGGACTAGCGGATTTCTACGAGCAGTACTTC
TRBV6-5,TRBJ2-7,.,TRBD2,CASSLGGTVTYEQYF,TGTGCCAGCAGTCTCGGGGGGACGGTAACCTACGAGCAGTACTTC
TRBV6-1,TRBJ1-3,few,.,CASRAAFSGNTIYF,TGTGCCAGCAGGGCGGCGTTCTCTGGAAACACCATATATTTT
TRBV2,TRBJ1-5,few,TRBD1,CASREGRGGQPQHF,TGTGCCAGCAGGGAGGGCAGGGGGGGCCAGCCCCAGCATTTT
TRBV28,TRBJ2-7,.,.,CASRSGSHSYEQYF,TGTGCCAGCAGGTCTGGTTCCCATTCCTACGAGCAGTACTTC
TRBV29-1,TRBJ2-3,.,.,CSVVPWTAPDTQYF,TGCAGCGTTGTCCCATGGACAGCGCCAGATACGCAGTATTTT
TRBV21-1,TRBJ2-2,.,.,CASTQQGVDTGELFF,TGTGCCAGCACCCAACAGGGGGTAGACACCGGGGAGCTGTTTTTT
TRBV25-1,TRBJ2-2,.,.,CASSPAPGRVATGELFF,TGTGCCAGCAGCCCTGCCCCAGGTAGGGTTGCCACCGGGGAGCTGTTTTTT
TRBV19,TRBJ1-1,.,.,CASSLADAGNTEAFF,TGTGCCAGTAGTCTGGCTGACGCCGGGAACACTGAAGCTTTCTTT
TRBV6-5,TRBJ1-1,.,.,CASRNRRAATEAFF,TGTGCCAGCAGGAATCGAAGGGCGGCTACTGAAGCTTTCTTT
TRBV6-5,TRBJ1-5,few,.,CASRGGARSNQPQHF,TGTGCCAGCAGAGGGGGGGCGCGGAGCAATCAGCCCCAGCATTTT
TRBV30,TRBJ1-2,once,TRBD1,CAWTHGQGGGGYTF,TGTGCCTGGACCCACGGACAGGGAGGGGGTGGCTACACCTTC
TRBV5-1,TRBJ2-3,.,TRBD1,CASTPGQASTDTQYF,TGCGCCAGCACACCAGGACAGGCCAGCACAGATACGCAGTATTTT
TRBV5-1,TRBJ1-4,.,TRBD1,CASSLGQGLDEKLFF,TGCGCCAGCAGCTTGGGACAGGGCCTTGATGAAAAACTGTTTTTT
TRBV19,TRBJ1-1,few,.,CASTLTAMNTEAFF,TGTGCCAGTACCTTGACAGCGATGAACACTGAAGCTTTCTTT
TRBV5-6,TRBJ1-3,.,TRBD1,CASSLLAGGFGNTIYF,TGTGCCAGCAGCTTGTTAGCAGGGGGCTTTGGAAACACCATATATTTT
TRBV5-1,TRBJ2-7,.,.,CASSLDSPTGEQYF,TGCGCCAGCAGTTTGGACTCCCCGACGGGAGAGCAGTACTTC
TRBV6-1,TRBJ1-4,.,.,CASSEANSNEKLFF,TGTGCCAGCAGTGAAGCGAACAGTAATGAAAAACTGTTTTTT
TRBV5-1,TRBJ1-2,.,TRBD1,CASSALQGVDGYTF,TGCGCCAGCAGCGCACTACAGGGGGTCGATGGCTACACCTTC
TRBV15,TRBJ1-2,.,TRBD1,CATSTRGGVIGYTF,TGTGCCACCAGCACCAGAGGGGGCGTGATTGGCTACACCTTC
TRBV11-2,TRBJ1-5,.,TRBD1,CASSLGGTGRANQPQHF,TGTGCCAGCAGCTTAGGGGGGACAGGAAGGGCCAATCAGCCCCAGCATTTT
TRBV27,TRBJ2-3,.,.,CASSFSFRTDTQYF,TGTGCCAGCAGTTTTTCATTTCGCACAGATACGCAGTATTTT
TRBV11-3,TRBJ2-2,.,.,CASSLGFAPGISDTGELFF,TGTGCCAGCAGCTTAGGGTTTGCTCCAGGGATCAGCGACACCGGGGAGCTGTTTTTT
TRBV11-3,TRBJ1-6,.,TRBD1,CASSFDRGTPLHF,TGTGCCAGCAGCTTCGACAGGGGGACACCCCTCCACTTT
TRBV2,TRBJ2-6,.,TRBD2,CASWEGSGANVLTF,TGTGCCAGCTGGGAGGGCTCTGGGGCCAACGTCCTGACTTTC
TRBV11-2,TRBJ1-1,few,.,CASRIHDLAGTEAFF,TGTGCCAGCAGGATCCATGACCTAGCAGGCACTGAAGCTTTCTTT
TRBV10-2,TRBJ2-3,.,TRBD2,CASSSLSGGATGGTDTQYF,TGCGCCAGCAGTTCACTTAGCGGGGGGGCCACTGGTGGCACAGATACGCAGTATTTT
TRBV14,TRBJ2-1,.,.,CASSQEVFRANYNEQFF,TGTGCCAGCAGCCAAGAAGTATTCAGAGCAAACTACAATGAGCAGTTCTTC
TRBV2,TRBJ1-2,.,TRBD1,CASSEGWGQRANYGYTF,TGTGCCAGCAGTGAGGGGTGGGGACAGCGAGCTAACTATGGCTACACCTTC
TRBV6-5,TRBJ2-3,once,.,CASSYTAPGADTQYF,TGTGCCAGCAGTTACACCGCCCCGGGCGCAGATACGCAGTATTTT
TRBV9,TRBJ2-1,.,.,CASRRSLSSYNEQFF,TGTGCCAGCAGGCGTAGCCTTTCCTCCTACAATGAGCAGTTCTTC
TRBV30,TRBJ1-2,.,.,CAWSVMAGSIYGYTF,TGTGCCTGGAGTGTAATGGCAGGGAGCATCTATGGCTACACCTTC
TRBV25-1,TRBJ1-2,.,.,CASSESWGRGSNGYTF,TGTGCCAGCAGTGAATCTTGGGGCAGGGGATCGAATGGCTACACCTTC
TRBV25-1,TRBJ1-2,.,.,CASREDRVHGYTF,TGTGCCAGCAGAGAAGATAGAGTCCATGGCTACACCTTC
TRBV7-8,TRBJ2-2,once,.,CASSLRRVVTGELFF,TGTGCCAGCAGCTTACGCCGCGTCGTCACCGGGGAGCTGTTTTTT
TRBV18,TRBJ2-7,.,TRBD1,CASSTGYRDRGQYEQYF,TGTGCCAGCTCAACAGGTTACCGGGACAGGGGGCAATACGAGCAGTACTTC
TRBV19,TRBJ1-2,.,TRBD1,CASSLTGGNYGYTF,TGTGCCAGTAGCCTAACAGGGGGCAACTATGGCTACACCTTC